The 5 T cell receptor beta chains below were found in one sample sequenced in a study of T-cell reconstitution after alpha-beta-depleted transplantation in children. Molecular barcoding with unique molecular identifiers was used for the TCRbeta library. TCRdb fed the PCR reads into MiXCR, producing one record per CDR3 protein. This sample carries about 870,000 distinct CDR3 sequences, roughly 15% of them seen once, and the ten largest clones take approximately 4.5%. The specimen comprised PBMCs, mostly from graft donor cells, sampled 360 days after TCRalphabeta/CD19-depleted stem cell transplant. These receptor sequences come from a male patient between 5 and 17 years old who had a stem cell transplant for acute lymphoblastic leukemia, so the T cells may come from the graft donor.

V is TRBV24-1 and J is TRBJ2-1, with 7 bases lining up with TRBD2. V gave up 10 bases and J gave up 6 bases; unmatched junction bases: 8. The germline CDR1 and CDR2 sequences are KGHDR and SFDVKD. CDR3 length equals 13 residues. In DNA form, the CDR3 reads TGTGCCACGGCGCGGGAGTGGCTCAATGAGCAGTTCTTC. It specifies CATAREWLNEQFF.

At least ten counts were recorded for this clonotype. V and J are TRBV6-4 and TRBJ2-7; D is perhaps TRBD1 (5 bases). V lost 2 bases and J lost 3, with 11 bases in between. There are 14 residues in the CDR3. The germline V gene has CDR1 MRHNA and CDR2 SNTAGT. The CDR3 here is CASSDRGRLYEQYF. The CDR3 DNA sequence: TGTGCCAGCAGTGACAGGGGAAGACTCTACGAGCAGTACTTC.

This clonotype was seen only once. J is TRBJ2-5 and V is TRBV24-1; weak D call: TRBD1 (5 bases). CDR3 length: 15 amino acids. Trimming removed 5 bases at V and 6 bases at J, with 18 bases between. Germline V gene sequence: CDR1 KGHDR, CDR2 SFDVKD. The chain's CDR3 is CATSGPRLGAKTQYF. CDR3 DNA: TGTGCCACCAGTGGCCCTCGCCTAGGGGCTAAGACCCAGTACTTC.

Only a few counts were recorded for this clonotype. V and J are TRBV6-2 or TRBV6-3 and TRBJ1-2; D gene uncertain. The CDR3 has 11 residues. Deletions cut 5 bases from V and 7 bases from J, with 8 bases between. Germline assignment: CDR1 MNHEY and CDR2 SVGEGT. The CDR3 nucleotides read TGTGCCAGCAGTCGTTGGGGTGGCTACACCTTC. It specifies CASSRWGGYTF.

This chain uses TRBV12-3 or TRBV12-4 with TRBJ2-2; D not resolved. This CDR3 spans 15 amino acids. Trimming took 2 bases from V and 1 from J, leaving 8 bases between them. This chain's CDR3 is CASSLMAMNTGELFF. Written as DNA, the CDR3 is TGTGCCAGCAGTTTAATGGCCATGAACACCGGGGAGCTGTTTTTT.